This record covers a single T cell receptor (beta chain). Per the authors' pipeline: Reference gene primer amplification gave estimated nucleated cell counts. Generated by immunoSEQ multiplex PCR, the TCRdb table keeps only in-frame clones and is missing some. V, J and clone size are those of that table, while D and trimming were read from the DNA. The sample has some 220,000 clones, about 88% seen once. This entry is derived from a study of blood T cell repertoires in COVID-19. As for the study in general: PBMCs, B-cell-depleted T cells, or T cells provided the cDNA or gDNA that made up the material.

This CDR3 comprises 13 residues. The ends lost 7 bases at V and 8 bases at J; junction bases unmatched: 7. Cohort 3 donors were reported recovered after two negative PCRs, clearance, or symptom resolution. Material for sequencing was PBMCs or T cells enriched from blood (not recorded which). The chain joins TRBV12-3 or TRBV12-4 to TRBJ2-1; TRBD2 matches at 8 bases. The TCR comes from a woman in her twenties or thirties who had recovered from COVID-19. For the CDR3, the DNA is TGTGCCAGCATCCTACCGGGGGGGGATGAGCAGTTCTTC. Protein product: CASILPGGDEQFF.